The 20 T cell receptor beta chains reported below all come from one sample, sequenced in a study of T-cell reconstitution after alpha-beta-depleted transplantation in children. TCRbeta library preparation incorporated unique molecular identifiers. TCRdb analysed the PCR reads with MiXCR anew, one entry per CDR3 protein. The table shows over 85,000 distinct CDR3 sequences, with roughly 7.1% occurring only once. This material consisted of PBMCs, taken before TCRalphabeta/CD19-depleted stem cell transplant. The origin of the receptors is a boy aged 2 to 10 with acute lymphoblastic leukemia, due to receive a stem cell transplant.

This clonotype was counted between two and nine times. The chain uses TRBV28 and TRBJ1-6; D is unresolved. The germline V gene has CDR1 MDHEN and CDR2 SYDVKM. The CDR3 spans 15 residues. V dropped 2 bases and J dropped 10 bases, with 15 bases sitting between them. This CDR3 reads CASSLRSNQGSPLHF. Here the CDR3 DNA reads TGTGCCAGCAGTTTACGAAGCAACCAAGGCTCACCCCTCCACTTT.

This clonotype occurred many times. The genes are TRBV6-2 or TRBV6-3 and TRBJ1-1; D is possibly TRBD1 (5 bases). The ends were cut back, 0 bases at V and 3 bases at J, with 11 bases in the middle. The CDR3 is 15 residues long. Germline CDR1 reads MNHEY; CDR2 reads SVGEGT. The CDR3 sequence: CASSYSMGEYTEAFF. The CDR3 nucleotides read TGTGCCAGCAGTTACTCGATGGGGGAGTACACTGAAGCTTTCTTT.

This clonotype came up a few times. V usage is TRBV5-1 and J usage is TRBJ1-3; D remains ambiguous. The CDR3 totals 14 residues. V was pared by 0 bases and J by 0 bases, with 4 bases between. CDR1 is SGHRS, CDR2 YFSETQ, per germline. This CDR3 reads CASSLAGSGNTIYF. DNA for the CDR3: TGCGCCAGCAGCTTGGCTGGCTCTGGAAACACCATATATTTT.

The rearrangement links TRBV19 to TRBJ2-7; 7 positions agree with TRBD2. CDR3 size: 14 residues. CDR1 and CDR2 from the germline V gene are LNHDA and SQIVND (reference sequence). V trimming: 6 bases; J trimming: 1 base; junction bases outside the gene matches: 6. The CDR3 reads CASRKASGSYEQYF. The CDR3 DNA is TGTGCCAGTAGGAAGGCTAGCGGTTCCTACGAGCAGTACTTC.

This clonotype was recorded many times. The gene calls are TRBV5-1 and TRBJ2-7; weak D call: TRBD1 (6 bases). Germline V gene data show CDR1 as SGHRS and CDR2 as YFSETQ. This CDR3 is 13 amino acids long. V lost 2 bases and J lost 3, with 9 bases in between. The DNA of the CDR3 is TGCGCCAGCAGCTTCCTACAGGGCTACGAGCAGTACTTC. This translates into CASSFLQGYEQYF. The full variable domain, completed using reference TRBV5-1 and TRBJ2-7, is KAGVTQTPRYLIKTRGQQVTLSCSPISGHRSVSWYQQTPGQGLQFLFEYFSETQRNKGNFPGRFSGRQFSNSRSEMNVSTLELGDSALYLCASSFLQGYEQYFGPGTRLTVT.

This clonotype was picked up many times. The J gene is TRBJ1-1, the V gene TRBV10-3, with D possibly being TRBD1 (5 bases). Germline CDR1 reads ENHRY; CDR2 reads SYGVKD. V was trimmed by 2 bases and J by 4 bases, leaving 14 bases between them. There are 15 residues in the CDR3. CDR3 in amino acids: CAISESGGMSTEAFF. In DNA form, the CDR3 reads TGTGCCATCAGTGAGAGTGGGGGAATGAGCACTGAAGCTTTCTTT.

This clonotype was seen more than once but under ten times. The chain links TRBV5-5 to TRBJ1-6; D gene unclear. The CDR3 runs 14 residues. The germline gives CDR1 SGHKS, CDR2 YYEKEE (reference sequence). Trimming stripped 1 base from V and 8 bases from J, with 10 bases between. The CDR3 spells CASSLTPSDSPLHF. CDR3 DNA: TGTGCCAGCAGCTTGACCCCGTCGGATTCACCCCTCCACTTT.

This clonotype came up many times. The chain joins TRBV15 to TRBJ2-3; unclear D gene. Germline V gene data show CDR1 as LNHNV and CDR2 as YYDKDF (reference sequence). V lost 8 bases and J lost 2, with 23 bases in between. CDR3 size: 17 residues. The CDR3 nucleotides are TGTGCCACCCGGGTGGGCCGTGAGTCAGCGCACACAGATACGCAGTATTTT. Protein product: CATRVGRESAHTDTQYF.

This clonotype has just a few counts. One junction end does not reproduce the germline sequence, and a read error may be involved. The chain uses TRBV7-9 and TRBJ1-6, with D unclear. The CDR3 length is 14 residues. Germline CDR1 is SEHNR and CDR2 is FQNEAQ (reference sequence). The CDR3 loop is CACSLGQDNSPLHF. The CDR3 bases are TGTGCCTGCAGCTTAGGGCAAGACAATTCACCCCTCCACTTT.

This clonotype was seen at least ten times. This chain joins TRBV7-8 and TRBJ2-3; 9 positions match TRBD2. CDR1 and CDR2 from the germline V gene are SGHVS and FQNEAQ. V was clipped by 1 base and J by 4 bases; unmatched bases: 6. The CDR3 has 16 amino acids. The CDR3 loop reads CASSLGGSGGADTQYF. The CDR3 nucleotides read TGTGCCAGCAGCTTAGGGGGTAGCGGGGGTGCAGATACGCAGTATTTT.

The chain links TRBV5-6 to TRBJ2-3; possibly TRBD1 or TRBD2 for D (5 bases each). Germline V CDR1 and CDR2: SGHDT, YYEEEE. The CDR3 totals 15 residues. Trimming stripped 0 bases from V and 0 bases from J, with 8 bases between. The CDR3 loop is CASSLGGSSTDTQYF. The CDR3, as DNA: TGTGCCAGCAGCTTGGGGGGGAGTAGCACAGATACGCAGTATTTT.

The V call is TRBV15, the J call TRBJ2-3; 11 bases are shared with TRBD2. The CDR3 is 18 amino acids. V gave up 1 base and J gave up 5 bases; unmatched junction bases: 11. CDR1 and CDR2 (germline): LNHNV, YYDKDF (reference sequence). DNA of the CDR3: TGTGCCACCAGCAGAGGGCTAGCGGGGGGCCGGTTTCAAGATACGCAGTATTTT. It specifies CATSRGLAGGRFQDTQYF.

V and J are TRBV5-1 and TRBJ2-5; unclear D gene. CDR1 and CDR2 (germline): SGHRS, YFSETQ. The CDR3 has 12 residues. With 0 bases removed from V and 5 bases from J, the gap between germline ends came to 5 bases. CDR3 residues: CASSLGMETQYF. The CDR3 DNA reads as TGCGCCAGCAGCTTGGGAATGGAGACCCAGTACTTC. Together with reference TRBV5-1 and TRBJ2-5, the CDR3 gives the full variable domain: KAGVTQTPRYLIKTRGQQVTLSCSPISGHRSVSWYQQTPGQGLQFLFEYFSETQRNKGNFPGRFSGRQFSNSRSEMNVSTLELGDSALYLCASSLGMETQYFGPGTRLLVL.

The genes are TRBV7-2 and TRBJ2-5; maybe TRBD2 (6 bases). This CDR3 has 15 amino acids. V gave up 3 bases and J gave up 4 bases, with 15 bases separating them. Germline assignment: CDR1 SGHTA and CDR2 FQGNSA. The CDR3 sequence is CASSFTSTRGETQYF. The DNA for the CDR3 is TGTGCCAGCAGCTTTACATCGACTAGGGGAGAGACCCAGTACTTC.

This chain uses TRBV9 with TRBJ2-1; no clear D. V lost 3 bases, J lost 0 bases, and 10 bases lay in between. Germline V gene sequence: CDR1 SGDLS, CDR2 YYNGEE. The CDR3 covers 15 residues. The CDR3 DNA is TGTGCCAGCAGCGGAGAGACGAGCTCCTACAATGAGCAGTTCTTC. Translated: CASSGETSSYNEQFF. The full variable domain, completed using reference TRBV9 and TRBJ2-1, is DSGVTQTPKHLITATGQRVTLRCSPRSGDLSVYWYQQSLDQGLQFLIQYYNGEERAKGNILERFSAQQFPDLHSELNLSSLELGDSALYFCASSGETSSYNEQFFGPGTRLTVL.

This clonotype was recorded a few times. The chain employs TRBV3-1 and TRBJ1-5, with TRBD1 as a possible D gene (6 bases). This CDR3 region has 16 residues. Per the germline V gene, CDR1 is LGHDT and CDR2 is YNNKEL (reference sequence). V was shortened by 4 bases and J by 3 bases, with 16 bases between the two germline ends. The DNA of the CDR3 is TGTGCCAGCAGCCCCGGAGGGGGTCGGTCCAATCAGCCCCAGCATTTT. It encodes CASSPGGGRSNQPQHF.

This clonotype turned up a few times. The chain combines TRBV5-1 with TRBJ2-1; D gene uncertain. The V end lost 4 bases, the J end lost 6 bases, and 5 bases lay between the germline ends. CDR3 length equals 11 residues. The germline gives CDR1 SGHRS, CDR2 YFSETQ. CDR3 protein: CASSLTNEQFF. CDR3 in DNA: TGCGCCAGCAGCCTCACCAATGAGCAGTTCTTC.

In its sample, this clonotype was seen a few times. Here the CDR3 reads CASSYLVGGGTGNTIYF. Written as DNA, the CDR3 is TGTGCCAGCAGTTACCTCGTGGGGGGGGGAACTGGAAACACCATATATTTT. This rearrangement joins TRBV6-5 to TRBJ1-3, with TRBD1 as a possible D gene (5 bases). Trimming took off 2 bases at V and 2 bases at J, with 16 bases between the two ends. Germline loops: CDR1 MNHEY, CDR2 SVGAGI. This CDR3 region has 17 residues.

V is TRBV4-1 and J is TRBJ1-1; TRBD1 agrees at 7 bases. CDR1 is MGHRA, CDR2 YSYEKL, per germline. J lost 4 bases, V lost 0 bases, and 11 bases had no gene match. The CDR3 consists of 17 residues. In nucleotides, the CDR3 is TGCGCCAGCAGCCAAGATAGGAGAAGGGGGCAGGGCACTGAAGCTTTCTTT. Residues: CASSQDRRRGQGTEAFF.

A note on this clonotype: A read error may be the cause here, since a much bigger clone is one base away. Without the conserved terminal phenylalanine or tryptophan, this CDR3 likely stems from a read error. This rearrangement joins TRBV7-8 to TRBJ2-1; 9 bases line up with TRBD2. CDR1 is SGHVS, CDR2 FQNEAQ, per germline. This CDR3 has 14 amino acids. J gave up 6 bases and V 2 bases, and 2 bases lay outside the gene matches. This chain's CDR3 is CASSLLAGPNEQFS. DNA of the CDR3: TGTGCCAGCAGCTTACTAGCGGGACCCAATGAGCAGTTCTCC.